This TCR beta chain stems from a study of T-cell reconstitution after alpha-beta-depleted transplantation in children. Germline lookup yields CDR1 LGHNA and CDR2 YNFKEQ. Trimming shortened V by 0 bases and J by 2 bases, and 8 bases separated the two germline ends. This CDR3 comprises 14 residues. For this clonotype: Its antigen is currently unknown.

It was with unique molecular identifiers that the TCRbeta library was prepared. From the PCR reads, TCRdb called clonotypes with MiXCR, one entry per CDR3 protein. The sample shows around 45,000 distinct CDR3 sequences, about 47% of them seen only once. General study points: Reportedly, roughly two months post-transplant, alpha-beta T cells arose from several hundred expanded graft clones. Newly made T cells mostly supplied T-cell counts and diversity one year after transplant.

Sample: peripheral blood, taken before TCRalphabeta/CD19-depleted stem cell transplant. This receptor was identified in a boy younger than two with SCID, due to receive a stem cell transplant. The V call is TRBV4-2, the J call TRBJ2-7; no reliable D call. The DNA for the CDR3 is TGTGCCAGCAGCCAAGATACGATGCCCTACGAGCAGTACTTC. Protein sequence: CASSQDTMPYEQYF.